This T cell receptor (beta chain) was identified in a study of blood T cell repertoires in COVID-19. As for the study in general: COVID-19 samples, acute and convalescent, were from the United States, Italy and Spain.

In this sample, this clone turned up once. TCRdb's table, derived via immunoSEQ multiplex PCR, lists solely in-frame clones and lacks some. Among about 180,000 clones, around nine tenths were seen once, and the ten largest hold about an eighth. Patients from Seattle were sampled longitudinally, starting during active infection. Germline CDR1 reads MNHEY; CDR2 reads SVGAGI. The length of the CDR3 is 15 residues. V was pared by 1 base and J by 5 bases, with 3 bases of the junction left unmatched. This chain connects TRBV6-5 to TRBJ2-1, with 9 positions matching TRBD2. Sequenced material: peripheral blood. This receptor was taken from a woman between 70 and 85 years old with COVID-19, enrolled during active disease. CDR3 DNA sequence: TGTGCCAGCAGTTACTTGCTAGCGGGGAACAATGAGCAGTTCTTC. It specifies CASSYLLAGNNEQFF.